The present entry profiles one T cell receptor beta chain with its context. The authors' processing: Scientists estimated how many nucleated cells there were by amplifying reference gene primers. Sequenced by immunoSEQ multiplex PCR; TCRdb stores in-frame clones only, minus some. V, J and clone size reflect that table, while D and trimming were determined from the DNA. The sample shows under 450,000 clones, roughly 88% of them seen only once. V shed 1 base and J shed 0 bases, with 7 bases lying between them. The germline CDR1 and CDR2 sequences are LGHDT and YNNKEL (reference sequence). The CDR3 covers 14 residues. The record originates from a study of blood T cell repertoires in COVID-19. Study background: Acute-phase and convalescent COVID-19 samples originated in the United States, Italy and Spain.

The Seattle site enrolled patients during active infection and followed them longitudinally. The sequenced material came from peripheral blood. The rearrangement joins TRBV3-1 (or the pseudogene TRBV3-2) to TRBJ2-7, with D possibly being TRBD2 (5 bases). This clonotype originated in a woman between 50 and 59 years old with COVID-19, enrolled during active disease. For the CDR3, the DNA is TGTGCCAGCAGCCAAGGGACTCACTCCTACGAGCAGTACTTC. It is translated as CASSQGTHSYEQYF.